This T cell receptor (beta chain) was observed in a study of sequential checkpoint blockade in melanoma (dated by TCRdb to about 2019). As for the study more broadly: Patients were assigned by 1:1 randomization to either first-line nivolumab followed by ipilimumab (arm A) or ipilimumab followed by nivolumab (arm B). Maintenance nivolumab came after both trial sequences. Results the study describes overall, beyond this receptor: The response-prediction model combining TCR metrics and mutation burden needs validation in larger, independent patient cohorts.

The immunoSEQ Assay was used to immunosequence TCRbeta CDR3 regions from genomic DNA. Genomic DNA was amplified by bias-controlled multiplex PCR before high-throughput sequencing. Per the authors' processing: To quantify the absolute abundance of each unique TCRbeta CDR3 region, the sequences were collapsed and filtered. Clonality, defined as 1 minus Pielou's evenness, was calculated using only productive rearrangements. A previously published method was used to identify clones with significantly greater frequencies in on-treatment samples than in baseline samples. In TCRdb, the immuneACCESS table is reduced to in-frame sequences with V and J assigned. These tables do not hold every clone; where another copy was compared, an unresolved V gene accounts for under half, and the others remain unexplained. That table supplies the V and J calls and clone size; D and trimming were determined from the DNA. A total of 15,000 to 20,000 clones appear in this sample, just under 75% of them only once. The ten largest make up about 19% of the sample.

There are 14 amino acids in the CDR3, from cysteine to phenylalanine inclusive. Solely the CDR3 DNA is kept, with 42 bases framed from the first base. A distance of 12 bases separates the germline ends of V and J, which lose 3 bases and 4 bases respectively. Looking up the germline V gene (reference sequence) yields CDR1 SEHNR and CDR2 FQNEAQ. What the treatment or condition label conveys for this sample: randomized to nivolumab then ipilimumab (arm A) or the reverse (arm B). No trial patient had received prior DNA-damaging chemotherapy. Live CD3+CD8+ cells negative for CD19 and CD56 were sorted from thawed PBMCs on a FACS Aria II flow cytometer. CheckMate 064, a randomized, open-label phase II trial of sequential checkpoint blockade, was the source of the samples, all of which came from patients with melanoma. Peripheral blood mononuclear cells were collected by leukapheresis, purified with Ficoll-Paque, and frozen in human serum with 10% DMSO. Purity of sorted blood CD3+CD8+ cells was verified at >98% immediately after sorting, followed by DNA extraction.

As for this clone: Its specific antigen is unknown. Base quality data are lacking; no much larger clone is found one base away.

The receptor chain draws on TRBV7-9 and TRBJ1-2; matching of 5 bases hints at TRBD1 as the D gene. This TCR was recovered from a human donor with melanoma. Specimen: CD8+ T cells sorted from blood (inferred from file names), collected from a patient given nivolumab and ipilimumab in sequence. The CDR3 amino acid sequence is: CASSFLQDIYGYTF. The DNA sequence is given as TGTGCCAGCAGCTTTCTACAGGACATCTATGGCTACACCTTC.